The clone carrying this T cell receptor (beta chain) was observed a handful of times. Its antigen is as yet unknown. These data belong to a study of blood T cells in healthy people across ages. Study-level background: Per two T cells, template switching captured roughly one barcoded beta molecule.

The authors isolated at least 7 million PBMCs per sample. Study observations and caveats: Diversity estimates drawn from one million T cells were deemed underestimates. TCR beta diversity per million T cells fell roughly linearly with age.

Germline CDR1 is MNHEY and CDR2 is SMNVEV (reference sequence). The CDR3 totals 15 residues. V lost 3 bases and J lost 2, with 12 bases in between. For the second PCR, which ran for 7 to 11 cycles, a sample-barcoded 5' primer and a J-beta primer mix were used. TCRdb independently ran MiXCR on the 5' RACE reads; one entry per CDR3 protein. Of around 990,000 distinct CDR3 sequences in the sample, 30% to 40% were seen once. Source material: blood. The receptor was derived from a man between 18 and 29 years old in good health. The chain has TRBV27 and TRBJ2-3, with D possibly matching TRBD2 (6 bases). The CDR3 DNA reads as TGTGCCAGCAGTTTCCCCCCGGGGGACACAGATACGCAGTATTTT. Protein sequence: CASSFPPGDTDTQYF.